Described below is a single T cell receptor (beta chain) sequence and its context. The antigen is unknown. The CDR3 has 17 amino acids. Germline-derived CDR1 and CDR2 are LGHNA and YSLEER. V was trimmed by 0 bases and J by 0 bases, leaving 9 bases between them. These data come from a study of response to subunit inactivated influenza vaccine. Study results and limitations: The authors suggested that every seasonal influenza vaccination recruits few new T cells.

Via MiXCR, TCRdb re-called the RT-PCR reads, giving one row per CDR3 protein. Of 590,000 or so distinct CDR3 sequences listed, 11% to 15% are singletons. The genes are TRBV4-3 and TRBJ2-6, with D possibly being TRBD2 (5 bases). The TCR sequence derives from a man aged 50 or older who received an inactivated influenza vaccine. The material sequenced was PBMCs from blood, taken 14 to 15 days before vaccination. The CDR3 sequence is CASSQEAGYSGANVLTF. Written as DNA, the CDR3 is TGCGCCAGCAGCCAAGAGGCGGGTTACTCTGGGGCCAACGTCCTGACTTTC.